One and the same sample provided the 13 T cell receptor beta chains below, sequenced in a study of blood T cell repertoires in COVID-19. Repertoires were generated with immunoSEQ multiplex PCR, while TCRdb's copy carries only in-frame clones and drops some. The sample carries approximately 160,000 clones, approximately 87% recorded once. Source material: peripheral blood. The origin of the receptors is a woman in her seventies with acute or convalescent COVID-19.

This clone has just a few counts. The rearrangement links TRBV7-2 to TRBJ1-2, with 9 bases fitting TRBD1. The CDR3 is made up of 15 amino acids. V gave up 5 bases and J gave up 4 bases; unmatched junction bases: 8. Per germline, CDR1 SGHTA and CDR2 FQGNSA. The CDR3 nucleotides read TGTGCCAGCAGCGCCGGGACAGGGATCCCCTATGGCTACACCTTC. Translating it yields CASSAGTGIPYGYTF.

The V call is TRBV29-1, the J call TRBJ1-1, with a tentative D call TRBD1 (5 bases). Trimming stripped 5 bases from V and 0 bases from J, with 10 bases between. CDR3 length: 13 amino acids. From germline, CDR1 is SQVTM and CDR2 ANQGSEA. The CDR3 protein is CSVYQGMNTEAFF. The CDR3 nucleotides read TGCAGCGTTTATCAGGGAATGAACACTGAAGCTTTCTTT.

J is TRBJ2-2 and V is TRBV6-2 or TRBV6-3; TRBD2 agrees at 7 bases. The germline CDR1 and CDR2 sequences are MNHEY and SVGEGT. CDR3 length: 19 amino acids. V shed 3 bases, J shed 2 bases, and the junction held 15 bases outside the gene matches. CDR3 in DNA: TGTGCCAGCAGTTATTTCCCTTTGGAGAGCGGGATAAACACCGGGGAGCTGTTTTTT. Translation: CASSYFPLESGINTGELFF.

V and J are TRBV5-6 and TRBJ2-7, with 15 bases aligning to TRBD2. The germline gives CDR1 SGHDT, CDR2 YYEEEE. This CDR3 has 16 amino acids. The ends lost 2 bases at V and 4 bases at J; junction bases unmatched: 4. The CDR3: CASSFGLAGGGYEQYF. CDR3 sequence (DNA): TGTGCCAGCAGCTTTGGACTAGCGGGAGGGGGGTACGAGCAGTACTTC.

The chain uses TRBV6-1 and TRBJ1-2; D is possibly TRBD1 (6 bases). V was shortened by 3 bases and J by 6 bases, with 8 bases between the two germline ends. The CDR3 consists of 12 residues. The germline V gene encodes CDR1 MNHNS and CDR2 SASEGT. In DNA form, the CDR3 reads TGTGCCAGCAGTGACAGGGGAGATGGCTACACCTTC. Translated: CASSDRGDGYTF.

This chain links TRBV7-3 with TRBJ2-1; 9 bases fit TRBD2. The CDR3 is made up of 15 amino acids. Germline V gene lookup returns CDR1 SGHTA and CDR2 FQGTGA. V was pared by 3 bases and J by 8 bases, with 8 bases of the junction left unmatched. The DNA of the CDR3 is TGTGCCAGCAGCTTGGGCTCTAGCGGGAAACATGAGCAGTTCTTC. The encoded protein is CASSLGSSGKHEQFF.

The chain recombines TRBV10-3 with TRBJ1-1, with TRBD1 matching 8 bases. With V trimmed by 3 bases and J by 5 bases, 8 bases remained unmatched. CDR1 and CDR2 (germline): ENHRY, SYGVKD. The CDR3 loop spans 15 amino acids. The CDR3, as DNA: TGTGCCATCAGTGACGGACAGGGTAGAGGAACTGAAGCTTTCTTT. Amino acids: CAISDGQGRGTEAFF.

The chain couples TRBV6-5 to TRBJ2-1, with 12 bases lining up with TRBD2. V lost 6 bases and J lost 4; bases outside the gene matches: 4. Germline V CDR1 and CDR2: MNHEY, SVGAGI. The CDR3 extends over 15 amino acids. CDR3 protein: CASSDGLAGYNEQFF. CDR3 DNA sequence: TGTGCCAGCAGCGACGGACTAGCGGGATACAATGAGCAGTTCTTC.

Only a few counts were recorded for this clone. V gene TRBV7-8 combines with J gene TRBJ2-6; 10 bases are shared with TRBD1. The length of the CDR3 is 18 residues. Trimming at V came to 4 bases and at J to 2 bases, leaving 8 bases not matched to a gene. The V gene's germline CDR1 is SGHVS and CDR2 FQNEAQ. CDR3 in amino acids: CASSSSGQGTPGANVLTF. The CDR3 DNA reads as TGTGCCAGCAGCTCCTCGGGACAGGGGACCCCTGGGGCCAACGTCCTGACTTTC.

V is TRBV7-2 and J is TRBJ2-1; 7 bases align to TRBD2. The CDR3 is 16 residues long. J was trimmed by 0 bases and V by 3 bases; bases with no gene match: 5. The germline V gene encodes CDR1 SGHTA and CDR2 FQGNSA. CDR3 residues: CASSLLSGGSYNEQFF. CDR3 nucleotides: TGTGCCAGCAGCTTGCTTTCGGGGGGCTCCTACAATGAGCAGTTCTTC.

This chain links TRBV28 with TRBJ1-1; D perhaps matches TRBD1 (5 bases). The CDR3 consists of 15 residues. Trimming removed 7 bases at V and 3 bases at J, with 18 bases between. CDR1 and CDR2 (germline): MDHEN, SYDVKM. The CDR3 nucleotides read TGTGCCAGCATGGGGGGAGGAGCGGAGCACACTGAAGCTTTCTTT. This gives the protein CASMGGGAEHTEAFF.

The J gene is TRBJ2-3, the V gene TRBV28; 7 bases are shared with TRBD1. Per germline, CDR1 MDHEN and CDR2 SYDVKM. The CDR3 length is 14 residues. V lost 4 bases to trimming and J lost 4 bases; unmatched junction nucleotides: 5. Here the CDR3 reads CASSSGQVPDTQYF. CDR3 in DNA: TGTGCCAGCAGTTCTGGACAGGTGCCAGATACGCAGTATTTT.

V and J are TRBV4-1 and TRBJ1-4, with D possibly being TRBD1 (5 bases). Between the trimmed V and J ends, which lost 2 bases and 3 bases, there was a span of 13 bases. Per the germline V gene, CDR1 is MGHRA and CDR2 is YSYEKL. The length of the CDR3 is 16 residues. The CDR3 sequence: CASSQLPTASNEKLFF. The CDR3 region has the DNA TGCGCCAGCAGCCAACTTCCGACAGCCTCTAATGAAAAACTGTTTTTT.